Below are 21 T cell receptor beta chains sequenced from a single sample in a study of blood T cell repertoires in COVID-19. This table comes from immunoSEQ multiplex PCR, and its TCRdb copy is limited to in-frame clones, with some not included. The profile covers fewer than 350,000 clones, with roughly 86% appearing a single time and approximately 8% taken by the ten largest. Sequencing was carried out using peripheral blood. Receptor source: a woman aged 45-59 years who had recovered from COVID-19.

The genes are TRBV15 and TRBJ1-5, with TRBD1 identical over 8 bases. From germline, CDR1 is LNHNV and CDR2 YYDKDF (reference sequence). The CDR3 is 16 residues long. J gave up 6 bases and V 1 base, and 8 bases lay outside the gene matches. CDR3 region: CATSRAGGAAGQPQHF. In nucleotides, the CDR3 is TGTGCCACCAGCAGAGCAGGGGGCGCCGCCGGTCAGCCCCAGCATTTT. Using reference TRBV15 and TRBJ1-5 for the parts outside the CDR3, the full variable domain is DAMVIQNPRYQVTQFGKPVTLSCSQTLNHNVMYWYQQKSSQAPKLLFHYYDKDFNNEADTPDNFQSRRPNTSFCFLDIRSPGLGDTAMYLCATSRAGGAAGQPQHFGDGTRLSIL.

The J gene is TRBJ2-7, the V gene TRBV27; the D gene is possibly TRBD2 (5 bases). The CDR3 consists of 13 residues. Trimming removed 2 bases at V and 4 bases at J, with 9 bases between. Germline assignment: CDR1 MNHEY and CDR2 SMNVEV (reference sequence). CDR3 bases: TGTGCCAGCAGTTTACGGGAAAGGTACGAGCAGTACTTC. It encodes CASSLRERYEQYF.

The J gene is TRBJ1-1, the V gene TRBV6-2 or TRBV6-3, with no clear D. The CDR3 covers 14 residues. V lost 4 bases to trimming and J lost 5 bases, with 14 bases between them. From germline, CDR1 is MNHEY and CDR2 SVGEGT. The CDR3 region has the DNA TGTGCCAGCAGTTCCCCCCCGGGAGTAACTGAAGCTTTCTTT. Translating it yields CASSSPPGVTEAFF.

The chain carries TRBV7-2 and TRBJ2-2; 9 nucleotides match TRBD2. V was clipped by 2 bases and J by 1 base; unmatched bases: 5. Germline V lookup: CDR1 SGHTA, CDR2 FQGNSA. The CDR3 is 17 amino acids. The DNA for the CDR3 is TGTGCCAGCAGCTTACATCCTAGCGGGAAGAACACCGGGGAGCTGTTTTTT. Protein product: CASSLHPSGKNTGELFF.

This clone was seen once. This chain joins TRBV3-1 (or the pseudogene TRBV3-2) and TRBJ2-7; D is uncertain. The CDR3 loop spans 16 amino acids. Germline V CDR1 and CDR2: LGHDT, YNNKEL (reference sequence). V shed 0 bases and J shed 5 bases, with 17 bases lying between them. The CDR3 protein is CASSQELGRRSDEQYF. The CDR3 nucleotides are TGTGCCAGCAGCCAAGAACTGGGCAGAAGATCGGACGAGCAGTACTTC.

V gene TRBV30 combines with J gene TRBJ2-1; 8 bases align to TRBD2. This CDR3 has 11 residues. J lost 15 bases, V lost 5 bases, and 9 bases had no gene match. Germline CDR1 reads GTSNPN; CDR2 reads SVGIG (reference sequence). The CDR3 DNA reads as TGTGCCTGGTCGGGGGGGGTGGTGTGGTTCTTC. It yields the protein CAWSGGVVWFF.

This chain links TRBV5-4 with TRBJ1-5, with 7 bases aligning to TRBD1. V lost 0 bases and J lost 6; bases outside the gene matches: 3. Looked up from germline, CDR1 is SGHNT and CDR2 is YYREEE (reference sequence). The CDR3 is 14 residues long. CDR3 sequence reads: CASSLAGGTQPQHF. CDR3 sequence (DNA): TGTGCCAGCAGCTTGGCAGGGGGAACTCAGCCCCAGCATTTT.

The rearrangement joins TRBV30 to TRBJ1-4, with a tentative D call TRBD1 (5 bases). Germline CDR1 GTSNPN, CDR2 SVGIG (reference sequence). V was pared by 2 bases and J by 8 bases, with 9 bases between. CDR3 size: 12 residues. The chain's CDR3 is CAWSWKGEKLFF. As DNA, the CDR3 is TGTGCCTGGAGTTGGAAGGGGGAAAAACTGTTTTTT. Drawing the rest from reference TRBV30 and TRBJ1-4, the complete variable domain is SQTIHQWPATLVQPVGSPLSLECTVEGTSNPNLYWYRQAAGRGLQLLFYSVGIGQISSEVPQNLSASRPQDRQFILSSKKLLLSDSGFYLCAWSWKGEKLFFGSGTQLSVL.

The rearrangement joins TRBV28 to TRBJ2-7, with 8 bases identical to TRBD2. The CDR3 loop spans 16 amino acids. J gave up 3 bases and V 4 bases, and 11 bases lay outside the gene matches. The V gene's germline CDR1 is MDHEN and CDR2 SYDVKM. The CDR3 bases are TGTGCCAGCAGTTCCAGACTAGCGCCGAGGGGCTACGAGCAGTACTTC. Protein sequence: CASSSRLAPRGYEQYF.

V gene TRBV6-5 combines with J gene TRBJ2-7; 10 bases agree with TRBD1. V lost 8 bases and J lost 7; bases outside the gene matches: 14. Germline CDR1 is MNHEY and CDR2 is SVGAGI. The CDR3 totals 15 residues. Here the CDR3 reads CASLGRGQGFDEQYF. Here the CDR3 DNA reads TGTGCCAGCCTAGGACGGGGACAGGGGTTTGATGAGCAGTACTTC.

This clone has a single count. For the CDR3, the DNA is TGTGCCAGCAGTTTGGCGGGAGGGGACAATGAGCAGTTCTTC. Its translation: CASSLAGGDNEQFF. V is TRBV6-2 or TRBV6-3 and J is TRBJ2-1; TRBD2 matches at 9 bases. Losses at the gene ends were 4 bases for V and 5 bases for J; bases not matched to a gene: 3. Germline lookup yields CDR1 MNHEY and CDR2 SVGEGT. This CDR3 has 14 amino acids.

The V gene is TRBV30, the J gene TRBJ1-1, with a weak D call TRBD1 (5 bases). Trimming removed 0 bases at V and 5 bases at J, with 10 bases between. Germline lookup yields CDR1 GTSNPN and CDR2 SVGIG (reference sequence). The CDR3 totals 13 residues. The CDR3 DNA reads as TGTGCCTGGAGTGTAAACAGGCATACTGAAGCTTTCTTT. Protein product: CAWSVNRHTEAFF.

The chain uses TRBV10-3 and TRBJ2-7; 7 nucleotides agree with TRBD1. The CDR3 sequence is 16 residues long. J gave up 0 bases and V 4 bases, and 9 bases lay outside the gene matches. Germline loops: CDR1 ENHRY, CDR2 SYGVKD. The CDR3 here is CAISGEGTGASYEQYF. Written as DNA, the CDR3 is TGTGCCATCAGTGGGGAAGGTACAGGGGCCTCCTACGAGCAGTACTTC.

The rearrangement links TRBV18 to TRBJ1-5, with 7 nucleotides matching TRBD1. The length of the CDR3 is 16 residues. Germline CDR1 and CDR2: KGHSH and LQKENI. V shed 4 bases and J 5 bases; nucleotides not matched to a gene: 11. The CDR3 spells CASSLLPGQPHQPQHF. The CDR3, as DNA: TGTGCCAGCTCACTCCTACCGGGACAGCCTCATCAGCCCCAGCATTTT.

The rearrangement joins TRBV6-2 or TRBV6-3 to TRBJ2-2, with D maybe TRBD1 (6 bases). CDR3 size: 14 residues. V shed 6 bases and J shed 5 bases, with 13 bases lying between them. Germline CDR1 and CDR2: MNHEY and SVGEGT. CDR3 nucleotides: TGTGCCAGCAGCCAACAGGGAAAAACCGGGGAGCTGTTTTTT. Translating it yields CASSQQGKTGELFF.

The rearrangement links TRBV14 to TRBJ1-1, with 7 bases identical to TRBD1. The CDR3 sequence is 15 residues long. Germline V gene data show CDR1 as SGHDN and CDR2 as FVKESK. Trimming cost V 2 bases and J 1 base; bases outside gene matches: 4. The CDR3 region is CASSQHRGRNTEAFF. The CDR3 bases are TGTGCCAGCAGCCAACACAGGGGCCGGAACACTGAAGCTTTCTTT.

This chain joins TRBV5-4 and TRBJ2-1; TRBD2 agrees at 9 bases. The CDR3 sequence is 14 residues long. J was trimmed by 8 bases and V by 0 bases; bases with no gene match: 3. Germline lookup yields CDR1 SGHNT and CDR2 YYREEE (reference sequence). CDR3 in DNA: TGTGCCAGCAGCTTGGTAGCGGGAGACCATGAGCAGTTCTTC. Amino acid sequence: CASSLVAGDHEQFF.

This clone occurred once. The chain joins TRBV24-1 to TRBJ2-3; 8 bases match TRBD2. Looked up from germline, CDR1 is KGHDR and CDR2 is SFDVKD. The CDR3 is 14 amino acids. With 6 bases clipped from V and 6 bases from J, the junction kept 7 bases outside the gene matches. Here the CDR3 reads CATSRGGPADTQYF. CDR3 sequence (DNA): TGTGCCACCAGTCGCGGGGGGCCGGCGGATACGCAGTATTTT.

A remark on this clone: Within the sample, other DNA sequences also encode this same CDR3. The chain joins TRBV5-1 to TRBJ2-1; the D gene is possibly TRBD1 (6 bases). Trimming took off 2 bases at V and 4 bases at J, with 7 bases between the two ends. The germline CDR1 and CDR2 sequences are SGHRS and YFSETQ. The CDR3 is 13 residues long. CDR3 region: CASSLDRYNEQFF. The DNA for the CDR3 is TGCGCCAGCAGCTTAGACAGGTACAATGAGCAGTTCTTC.

The V and J genes are TRBV6-2 or TRBV6-3 and TRBJ2-2; TRBD2 might be the D (5 bases). Germline lookup yields CDR1 MNHEY and CDR2 SVGEGT. V dropped 2 bases and J dropped 4 bases, with 14 bases sitting between them. This CDR3 spans 16 amino acids. CDR3 bases: TGTGCCAGCAGTTACGGTCTAGCATCGGGCACCGGGGAGCTGTTTTTT. It specifies CASSYGLASGTGELFF.

This clone has a handful of counts. The rearrangement uses TRBV6-2 or TRBV6-3 and TRBJ2-1, with 14 bases lining up with TRBD2. Trimming cost V 3 bases and J 7 bases; bases outside gene matches: 14. The CDR3 covers 19 residues. Germline CDR1 MNHEY, CDR2 SVGEGT. The CDR3 is CASSYIPRGLAGDVNEQFF. The CDR3, as DNA: TGTGCCAGCAGTTATATTCCGCGGGGACTAGCGGGGGACGTAAATGAGCAGTTCTTC.